A single TCR beta chain is shown here with its context. Antigen specificity is unknown. The method was immunoSEQ multiplex PCR; TCRdb's version includes in-frame clones alone and lacks a portion of them. The profile shows over 75,000 clones, 81% of them singletons. The germline CDR1 and CDR2 sequences are ENHRY and SYGVKD. The CDR3 consists of 16 residues. V lost 1 base to trimming and J lost 2 bases; unmatched junction nucleotides: 7. The data were obtained in a study of PD-1 blockade in mismatch repair-deficient tumors. Study at large: Patients had approximately 11 mismatch repair-deficient cancer types and were previously treated and progressing.

TCRs were sequenced from a few patients responding to pembrolizumab. Whole-study results and caveats: Tumor-resident clones, often undetectable pretreatment in blood, expanded then contracted after pembrolizumab.

V usage is TRBV10-3 and J usage is TRBJ2-7, with TRBD2 identical over 8 bases. The TCR comes from an adult with mismatch repair-deficient cancer. The specimen comprised peripheral blood, sampled 12 weeks after starting pembrolizumab. The CDR3 DNA reads as TGTGCCATCAGTGAGTTTGGGACTAGGGGAACCTACGAGCAGTACTTC. Translating gives CAISEFGTRGTYEQYF.